Listed below are T cell receptor beta chains from one sample, sequenced in a study of CD8 T cells in ankylosing spondylitis. TCRdb reprocessed the 5' RACE reads with MiXCR, giving one entry per CDR3 protein. The sample carries 150,000 to 200,000 distinct CDR3 sequences, about 17% recorded once. Specimen: blood, either unsorted or a sorted T cell fraction (not recorded which). The source of these receptors is a male donor with ankylosing spondylitis or in good health (not recorded which). The conserved cysteine and the conserved F or W are not part of the CDR3 here.

13 TRBV29-1 SVPGLAGGAGELF
11 TRBV10-3 AIAGTAGNTIY
13 TRBV18 ASSLTSGNQETQY
13 TRBV20-1 SARSGTSITGELF
16 TRBV5-4 ASSLDVAAGGRTGELF
14 TRBV6-1 ASSPSGTSNTGELF
13 TRBV12-3/TRBV12-4 ASNRLASNTGELF
14 TRBV9 ASSPWTDVNTGELF
13 TRBV19 ASSPQGARGQPQH
13 TRBV21-1 ASSSPTGSFDEQY
11 TRBV11-2 ASSLAGVNGQF
11 TRBV27 ASSSGSTYEQY
14 TRBV27 ASRTSSGRAAGELF
12 TRBV5-1 ASSLGQGYYEQY
12 TRBV7-2 ASSLSPIGETQY
14 TRBV5-1 ASSLTGSGSNQPQH
10 TRBV12-3/TRBV12-4 ASSPGLWEQY
16 TRBV11-2 ASSFSSPGLATTTKQF
12 TRBV27 ASRLASSQETQY
11 TRBV19 ASSSDNTNEQF
12 TRBV7-3 ASSSQGAYNEQF
12 TRBV4-1 ASSQVGTGNIQY
14 TRBV12-3/TRBV12-4 ASSRESGSGRNEQF
13 TRBV12-3/TRBV12-4 ASSLYGGRGSGQY
12 TRBV11-2 ASSSLVVNTEAF
13 TRBV27 ASTSLLQGGYGYT
14 TRBV6-5 ASRVLALTNTGELF
14 TRBV10-3 AISDGGGSGANVLT
19 TRBV11-3 ASSPDLLGGRYSTSTDTQY
11 TRBV20-1 SAGGGVGTEAF
11 TRBV20-1 SASEGNTGELF
12 TRBV10-3 AIRSTSGTDTQY
11 TRBV27 ASSFRTYTEAF
13 TRBV3-1 ASSQGGSQNQPQH
14 TRBV6-5 ASSYEGLGNTGELF
12 TRBV6-1 ASRPDATNEKLF
12 TRBV20-1 SARGYRGNSPLH
11 TRBV9 ASSVDWYNEQF
12 TRBV7-9 ASSRTGGNYGYT
17 TRBV7-6 ASSLGNPPGGPGANVLT